Following are 23 T cell receptor beta chains from one sample sequenced in a study of CD8 T cells in ankylosing spondylitis. TCRdb reprocessed the 5' RACE reads with MiXCR, giving one entry per CDR3 protein. The table records around 150,000 distinct CDR3 sequences, 7% to 8% of them present only once. The sample taken for sequencing was blood, either unsorted or a sorted T cell fraction (not recorded which). The receptors shown here come from a female donor with ankylosing spondylitis or in good health (not recorded which).

As for this clonotype: A clone one base away is much larger, so this may be a read error. This chain joins TRBV5-1 and TRBJ2-2; D could derive from TRBD1 or TRBD2 (6 bases each). CDR1 SGHRS and CDR2 YFSETQ come from the germline V gene. The CDR3 contains 16 residues. This CDR3 reads CTSTPWGATDTGELFF. The CDR3 coding sequence is TGCACCAGCACCCCGTGGGGGGCCACAGACACCGGGGAGCTGTTTTTT.

This clonotype was observed many times. The chain is built from TRBV12-3 or TRBV12-4 and TRBJ2-3; 12 bases fit TRBD2. The ends lost 6 bases at V and 5 bases at J; junction bases unmatched: 3. The CDR3 contains 14 residues. The CDR3 here is CASRPSGGGDTQYF. In DNA, the CDR3 is TGTGCCAGCAGGCCTAGCGGGGGGGGAGATACGCAGTATTTT.

This clonotype was counted many times. In DNA, the CDR3 is TGCGCCAGCAGCTTGGCCTGGCAGGGGAGGACCTACGAGCAGTACTTC. Translation gives CASSLAWQGRTYEQYF. This chain uses TRBV5-1 with TRBJ2-7, with D tentatively TRBD1 or TRBD2 (6 bases each). Trimming shortened V by 0 bases and J by 2 bases, and 15 bases separated the two germline ends. Germline assignment: CDR1 SGHRS and CDR2 YFSETQ. The CDR3 covers 16 residues.

This clonotype was observed many times. The chain uses TRBV6-1 and TRBJ1-3; a weak D match, TRBD1 (6 bases). This CDR3 is 14 amino acids long. The V end lost 6 bases, the J end lost 2 bases, and 11 bases lay between the germline ends. Germline values: CDR1 MNHNS, CDR2 SASEGT. This CDR3 is CASRVGQPGNTIYF. The DNA for the CDR3 is TGTGCCAGCAGGGTTGGACAGCCTGGAAACACCATATATTTT.

The V gene is TRBV30, the J gene TRBJ1-5; maybe TRBD1 (5 bases). The V gene lost 0 bases and the J gene lost 4 bases, with 13 bases spanning the gap. The CDR3 consists of 15 residues. Germline-derived CDR1 and CDR2 are GTSNPN and SVGIG (reference sequence). The CDR3 sequence is CAWSVKGGANQPQHF. CDR3 DNA: TGTGCCTGGAGTGTAAAGGGCGGGGCAAATCAGCCCCAGCATTTT.

This clonotype was detected many times. The chain combines TRBV2 with TRBJ1-5; D is ambiguous. This CDR3 spans 15 amino acids. Germline loops: CDR1 SNHLY, CDR2 FYNNEI. V was trimmed by 5 bases and J by 3 bases, leaving 14 bases between them. The DNA for the CDR3 is TGTGCCAGCAGTAGAGAGGACCCCTCCAATCAGCCCCAGCATTTT. It specifies CASSREDPSNQPQHF. The full variable domain, rest sourced from reference TRBV2 and TRBJ1-5, is EPEVTQTPSHQVTQMGQEVILRCVPISNHLYFYWYRQILGQKVEFLVSFYNNEISEKSEIFDDQFSVERPDGSNFTLKIRSTKLEDSAMYFCASSREDPSNQPQHFGDGTRLSIL.

At least ten counts were recorded for this clonotype. This CDR3 reads CASSSDRVNTQYF. As DNA, the CDR3 is TGCGCCAGCAGCTCGGACAGGGTTAATACGCAGTATTTT. The J gene is TRBJ2-3, the V gene TRBV5-1; 8 positions agree with TRBD1. This CDR3 spans 13 amino acids. Trimming at V came to 3 bases and at J to 7 bases, leaving 4 bases not matched to a gene. CDR1 and CDR2 (germline): SGHRS, YFSETQ.

Many counts were recorded for this clonotype. The rearrangement links TRBV5-6 to TRBJ1-2, with D possibly TRBD1 on 6 matching bases. CDR1 and CDR2 (germline): SGHDT, YYEEEE. Between the trimmed V and J ends, which lost 1 base and 4 bases, there was a span of 14 bases. This CDR3 spans 15 amino acids. CDR3 coding DNA: TGTGCCAGCAGCTTGAGAGGACAGATTTTCTATGGCTACACCTTC. Amino acid sequence: CASSLRGQIFYGYTF.

This clonotype was recorded many times. A junction end diverges from the germline sequence, so it may reflect a read error. This chain links TRBV12-5 with TRBJ1-1; D is uncertain. Germline V gene data show CDR1 as LGHNT and CDR2 as FRNRAP. This CDR3 comprises 12 residues. This CDR3 is CASGLVYTEAFF. DNA for the CDR3: TGTGCTAGTGGTTTGGTATACACCGAAGCTTTCTTT.

This clonotype was recorded at least ten times. The CDR3 DNA is TGCAGTGCTAGGCCCCCCCTAGCGGGCGTAGCAGATACGCAGTATTTT. Translation gives CSARPPLAGVADTQYF. The rearrangement uses TRBV20-1 and TRBJ2-3; 8 bases align to TRBD2. Per the germline V gene, CDR1 is DFQATT and CDR2 is SNEGSKA (reference sequence). V dropped 3 bases and J dropped 4; count of bases not matched to a gene: 12. The CDR3 totals 16 residues.

This clonotype was recorded at least ten times. The V gene is TRBV12-3 or TRBV12-4, the J gene TRBJ1-4; 7 positions match TRBD1. V shed 7 bases and J 0 bases; nucleotides not matched to a gene: 8. This CDR3 contains 16 residues. DNA of the CDR3: TGTGCCAGCAATACAGGGGAAGCTGCAACTAATGAAAAACTGTTTTTT. Amino acids: CASNTGEAATNEKLFF.

This clonotype was seen ten or more times. The rearrangement uses TRBV20-1 and TRBJ2-1; D is perhaps TRBD1 (5 bases). V dropped 1 base and J dropped 9 bases, with 13 bases sitting between them. Germline V CDR1 and CDR2: DFQATT, SNEGSKA (reference sequence). The CDR3 has 13 residues. The CDR3 protein is CSARGTSFPEQFF. The CDR3 DNA sequence: TGCAGTGCTAGAGGGACATCTTTCCCTGAGCAGTTCTTC.

This clonotype appeared many times. V gene TRBV2 combines with J gene TRBJ1-4; a weak D match, TRBD1 (5 bases). Trimming took off 5 bases at V and 6 bases at J, with 13 bases between the two ends. This CDR3 is built from 14 residues. The germline gives CDR1 SNHLY, CDR2 FYNNEI. DNA for the CDR3: TGTGCCAGCAGTAAGGACGTGGGGCATGAAAAACTGTTTTTT. It translates to CASSKDVGHEKLFF. Based on the CDR3 plus reference TRBV2 and TRBJ1-4, the full variable domain is EPEVTQTPSHQVTQMGQEVILRCVPISNHLYFYWYRQILGQKVEFLVSFYNNEISEKSEIFDDQFSVERPDGSNFTLKIRSTKLEDSAMYFCASSKDVGHEKLFFGSGTQLSVL.

This clonotype was observed many times. The chain couples TRBV7-8 to TRBJ2-2; 9 bases fit TRBD2. The CDR3 sequence is 15 residues long. The germline gives CDR1 SGHVS, CDR2 FQNEAQ. Trimming removed 3 bases from V and 1 base from J; junction bases left unmatched: 0. The CDR3 nucleotides are TGTGCCAGCAGCTTTAGCGGGGGGAACACCGGGGAGCTGTTTTTT. Translating it yields CASSFSGGNTGELFF.

This clonotype was recorded many times. The chain employs TRBV3-1 and TRBJ2-2; D might be TRBD2 (5 bases). The CDR3 loop spans 13 amino acids. Germline CDR1 is LGHDT and CDR2 is YNNKEL (reference sequence). Trimming removed 3 bases at V and 4 bases at J, with 6 bases between. CDR3 amino acids: CASSQSGTGELFF. CDR3 bases: TGTGCCAGCAGCCAGAGCGGCACCGGGGAGCTGTTTTTT.

Many counts were recorded for this clonotype. This chain links TRBV5-1 with TRBJ2-2; no definite D call. The CDR3 extends over 16 amino acids. V shed 4 bases and J shed 0 bases, with 13 bases lying between them. From germline, CDR1 is SGHRS and CDR2 YFSETQ. Here the CDR3 reads CASSPPLNTNTGELFF. Here the CDR3 DNA reads TGCGCCAGCAGCCCCCCTTTGAACACGAACACCGGGGAGCTGTTTTTT.

This clonotype has a count of ten or more. This sequence joins TRBV27 and TRBJ2-7; the D gene is possibly TRBD1 (5 bases). CDR3 size: 16 residues. The V and J ends lost 5 bases and 1 base respectively, with 18 bases between them. Germline CDR1 reads MNHEY; CDR2 reads SMNVEV (reference sequence). The DNA for the CDR3 is TGTGCCAGCAGTCGTATAGTAGGGGAATGGTCCTACGAGCAGTACTTC. Translating gives CASSRIVGEWSYEQYF.

There are many counts of this clonotype. The rearrangement joins TRBV29-1 to TRBJ1-1; D not resolved. Germline CDR1 reads SQVTM; CDR2 reads ANQGSEA. V shed 7 bases and J shed 11 bases, with 14 bases lying between them. The CDR3 contains 10 residues. The CDR3: CSAAPNGAFF. CDR3 DNA: TGCAGCGCAGCCCCGAACGGGGCTTTCTTT. Looking up the rest from reference TRBV29-1 and TRBJ1-1 gives the full variable domain: SAVISQKPSRDICQRGTSLTIQCQVDSQVTMMFWYRQQPGQSLTLIATANQGSEATYESGFVIDKFPISRPNLTFSTLTVSNMSPEDSSIYLCSAAPNGAFFGQGTRLTVV.

The V call is TRBV4-1, the J call TRBJ2-1; D unclear. Between the trimmed V and J ends, which lost 1 base and 10 bases, there was a span of 11 bases. The germline CDR1 and CDR2 sequences are MGHRA and YSYEKL. The CDR3 is made up of 13 amino acids. This CDR3 is CASSQVGLGEQFF. As DNA, the CDR3 is TGCGCCAGCAGCCAAGTGGGGTTAGGGGAGCAGTTCTTC.

Only a few counts were recorded for this clonotype. A much larger clone differs from this one at a single base, so this may be a read error. This chain links TRBV7-7 with TRBJ2-3; TRBD2 might be the D (6 bases). This CDR3 is built from 14 residues. The germline V gene has CDR1 SSHAT and CDR2 FNYEAQ (reference sequence). The CDR3 DNA reads TGTGCTAGCAGCTGGGGGACTCGGGGAAATACGCAGTATTTT. Its translation is CASSWGTRGNTQYF.

This clonotype was seen ten or more times. J is TRBJ2-5 and V is TRBV5-1, with D maybe TRBD1 (6 bases). Germline V gene sequence: CDR1 SGHRS, CDR2 YFSETQ. CDR3 length: 17 residues. With 2 bases removed from V and 4 bases from J, the gap between germline ends came to 21 bases. The CDR3 coding sequence is TGCGCCAGCAGCTTTCGATTAGGACAGCTAGGGGCAGAGACCCAGTACTTC. This codes for CASSFRLGQLGAETQYF.

This clonotype was recorded at least ten times. Here the CDR3 reads CASSSGDLDSNYGYTF. CDR3 coding DNA: TGCGCCAGCAGCTCGGGAGATTTGGATTCTAACTATGGCTACACCTTC. The chain couples TRBV5-1 to TRBJ1-2; D unclear. The CDR3 runs 16 residues. Germline CDR1 and CDR2: SGHRS and YFSETQ. Trimming took 3 bases from V and 0 from J, leaving 15 bases between them.

The chain combines TRBV7-9 with TRBJ2-3, with 10 bases identical to TRBD2. Germline V gives CDR1 SEHNR, CDR2 FQNEAQ (reference sequence). V gave up 9 bases and J gave up 5 bases; unmatched junction bases: 5. CDR3 length: 13 amino acids. In DNA, the CDR3 is TGTGCCAGGAGCGGGGGGGCACAAGATACGCAGTATTTT. This codes for CARSGGAQDTQYF.